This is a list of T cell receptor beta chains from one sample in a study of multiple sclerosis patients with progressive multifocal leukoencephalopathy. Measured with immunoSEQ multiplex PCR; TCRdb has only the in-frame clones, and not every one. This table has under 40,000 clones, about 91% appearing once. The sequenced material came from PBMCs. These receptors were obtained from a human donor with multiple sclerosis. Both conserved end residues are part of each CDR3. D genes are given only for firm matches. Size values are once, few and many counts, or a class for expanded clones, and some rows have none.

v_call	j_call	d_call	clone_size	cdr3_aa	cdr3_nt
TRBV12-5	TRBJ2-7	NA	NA	CASGENSYEQYF	TGTGCTAGTGGTGAGAACTCCTACGAGCAGTACTTC
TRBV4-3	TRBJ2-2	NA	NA	CASSQVQGRTGELFF	TGCGCCAGCAGCCAAGTACAGGGACGAACCGGGGAGCTGTTTTTT
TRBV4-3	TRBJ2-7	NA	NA	CASSQAASKTSYEQYF	TGCGCCAGCAGCCAAGCGGCCAGCAAGACCTCCTACGAGCAGTACTTC
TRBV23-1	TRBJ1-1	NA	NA	CASSPTGNTEAFF	TGCGCCAGCAGTCCGACAGGGAACACTGAAGCTTTCTTT
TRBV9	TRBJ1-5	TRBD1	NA	CASSVGGQGGQPQHF	TGTGCCAGCAGCGTAGGGGGACAGGGAGGTCAGCCCCAGCATTTT
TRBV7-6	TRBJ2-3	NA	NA	CASSLPQGPRTDTQYF	TGTGCCAGCAGCTTACCACAAGGGCCTAGGACAGATACGCAGTATTTT
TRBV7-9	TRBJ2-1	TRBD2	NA	CASSLTSGEQFF	TGTGCCAGCAGCCTGACTAGCGGGGAGCAGTTCTTC
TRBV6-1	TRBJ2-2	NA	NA	CASSEVLAGNTGELFF	TGTGCCAGCAGTGAAGTCCTTGCCGGAAACACCGGGGAGCTGTTTTTT
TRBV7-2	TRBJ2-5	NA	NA	CASSLLETQYF	TGTGCCAGCAGCTTACTAGAGACCCAGTACTTC
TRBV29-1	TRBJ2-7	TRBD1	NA	CSVMDRSTYEQYF	TGCAGCGTTATGGACAGGTCAACCTACGAGCAGTACTTC
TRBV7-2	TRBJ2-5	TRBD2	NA	CASSPEASRGAQYF	TGTGCCAGCAGCCCCGAGGCCTCGCGGGGGGCCCAGTACTTC
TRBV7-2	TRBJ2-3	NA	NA	CASSLPATDTQYF	TGTGCCAGCAGCTTACCGGCAACAGATACGCAGTATTTT
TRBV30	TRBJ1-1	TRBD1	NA	CAWSPGQGREAFF	TGTGCCTGGTCCCCGGGACAGGGGCGAGAAGCTTTCTTT
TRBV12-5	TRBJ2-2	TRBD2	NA	CASGRSGMGTGELFF	TGTGCTAGTGGCCGTAGCGGGATGGGGACCGGGGAGCTGTTTTTT
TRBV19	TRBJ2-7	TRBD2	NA	CASSPETSGRAYEQYF	TGTGCCAGTAGTCCCGAGACTAGCGGGAGGGCCTACGAGCAGTACTTC
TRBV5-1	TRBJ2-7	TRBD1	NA	CASSFGQGLLEQYF	TGCGCCAGCAGCTTCGGACAGGGGCTCTTAGAGCAGTACTTC
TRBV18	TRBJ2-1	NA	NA	CASSPPSDNEQFF	TGTGCCAGCTCACCACCATCCGACAATGAGCAGTTCTTC
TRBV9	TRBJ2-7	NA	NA	CASSLMAGSDEQYF	TGTGCCAGCAGCCTTATGGCGGGGTCGGACGAGCAGTACTTC
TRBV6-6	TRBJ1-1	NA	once	CASSVMNTEAFF	TGTGCCAGTTCAGTGATGAACACTGAAGCTTTCTTT
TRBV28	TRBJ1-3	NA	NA	CASSLSAGNGNTIYF	TGTGCCAGCAGTTTATCAGCCGGGAATGGAAACACCATATATTTT
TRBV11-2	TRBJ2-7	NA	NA	CASSPTLTYEQYF	TGTGCCAGCAGCCCTACCCTTACCTACGAGCAGTACTTC
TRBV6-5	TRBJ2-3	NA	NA	CASSYFGSDTDTQYF	TGTGCCAGCAGTTACTTCGGATCCGACACAGATACGCAGTATTTT
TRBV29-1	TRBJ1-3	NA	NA	CSVLTPSSGNTIYF	TGCAGCGTCTTGACTCCCAGCTCTGGAAACACCATATATTTT
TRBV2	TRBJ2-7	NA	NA	CASSPTGTGEQYF	TGTGCCAGCAGCCCGACAGGCACGGGGGAGCAGTACTTC
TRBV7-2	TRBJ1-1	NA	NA	CASSFGWGTEAFF	TGTGCCAGCAGCTTCGGCTGGGGCACTGAAGCTTTCTTT
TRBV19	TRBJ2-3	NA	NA	CASTRDPSRSAQYF	TGTGCCAGTACCCGGGACCCTTCTAGAAGTGCGCAGTATTTT
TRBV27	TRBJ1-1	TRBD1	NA	CASSFRGQRTEAFF	TGTGCCAGCAGTTTCAGGGGGCAGAGGACTGAAGCTTTCTTT
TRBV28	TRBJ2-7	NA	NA	CASSLHVTYEQYF	TGTGCCAGCAGTTTACACGTTACCTACGAGCAGTACTTC
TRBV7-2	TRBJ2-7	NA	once	CASSTIGQGWAYEQYF	TGTGCCAGCAGCACGATAGGTCAGGGTTGGGCCTACGAGCAGTACTTC
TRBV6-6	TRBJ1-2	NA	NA	CASSYSGDNYGYTF	TGTGCCAGCAGTTACTCTGGGGACAACTATGGCTACACCTTC
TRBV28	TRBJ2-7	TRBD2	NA	CASSIPAGVYEQYF	TGTGCCAGCAGTATCCCAGCGGGAGTCTACGAGCAGTACTTC
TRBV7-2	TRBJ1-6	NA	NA	CASSRAVAAVLGQDSPLHF	TGTGCCAGCAGCCGAGCCGTGGCAGCAGTTTTAGGTCAGGATTCACCCCTCCACTTT
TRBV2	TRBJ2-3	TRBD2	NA	CASSGLAIFTDTQYF	TGTGCCAGCAGTGGACTAGCGATTTTCACAGATACGCAGTATTTT
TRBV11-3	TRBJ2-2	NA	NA	CASSSYRTGELFF	TGTGCCAGCAGCTCTTACAGGACCGGGGAGCTGTTTTTT
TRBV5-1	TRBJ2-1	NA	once	CASSLRQGSRNEQFF	TGCGCCAGCAGCTTGCGGCAGGGGTCTCGGAATGAGCAGTTCTTC
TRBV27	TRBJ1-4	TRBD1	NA	CASSPHRDRLREKLFF	TGTGCCAGCAGTCCGCACCGGGACAGGCTTCGAGAAAAACTGTTTTTT
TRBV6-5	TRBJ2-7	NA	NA	CASSYSPGTPYEQYF	TGTGCCAGCAGTTACTCGCCAGGGACCCCTTACGAGCAGTACTTC
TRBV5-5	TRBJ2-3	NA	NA	CASSFRLGGRTDTQYF	TGTGCCAGCAGCTTTCGCTTGGGGGGACGGACAGATACGCAGTATTTT
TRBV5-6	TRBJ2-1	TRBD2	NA	CASSPPASGKYNEQFF	TGTGCCAGCAGCCCCCCGGCTAGCGGGAAGTACAATGAGCAGTTCTTC
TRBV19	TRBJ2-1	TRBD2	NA	CASSISGTSGRNEQFF	TGTGCCAGTAGTATATCGGGGACTAGCGGGAGAAATGAGCAGTTCTTC
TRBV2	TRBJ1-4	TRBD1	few	CASSGTGEKLFF	TGTGCCAGCAGTGGGACAGGGGAAAAACTGTTTTTT
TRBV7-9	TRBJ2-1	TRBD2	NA	CASSPMGEGRDEQFF	TGTGCCAGCAGCCCGATGGGGGAGGGCCGGGATGAGCAGTTCTTC
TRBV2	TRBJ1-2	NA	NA	CASSQIGTPVDGYTF	TGTGCCAGCAGTCAGATTGGGACCCCAGTGGATGGCTACACCTTC
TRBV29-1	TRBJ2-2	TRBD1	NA	CSVAGTGANTGELFF	TGCAGCGTTGCAGGGACAGGAGCGAACACCGGGGAGCTGTTTTTT
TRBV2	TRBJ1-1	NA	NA	CASSPARTEAFF	TGTGCCAGCAGCCCCGCGCGCACTGAAGCTTTCTTT
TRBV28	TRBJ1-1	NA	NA	CASSYARNTEAFF	TGTGCCAGCAGCTATGCTCGGAACACTGAAGCTTTCTTT
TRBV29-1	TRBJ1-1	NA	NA	CSVANTEAFF	TGCAGCGTTGCAAACACTGAAGCTTTCTTT
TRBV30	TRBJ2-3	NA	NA	CAWSRTDTQYF	TGTGCCTGGAGCCGGACAGATACGCAGTATTTT